These 25 T cell receptor beta chains were sequenced from one sample in a study of blood T cell repertoires in COVID-19. Sequencing used immunoSEQ multiplex PCR; TCRdb keeps in-frame clones, though not all of them. The repertoire holds 200,000 to 250,000 clones, approximately 86% seen once, with under 15% in the top ten. Input material: PBMCs or T cells enriched from blood (not recorded which). These receptors all stem from a woman in her 50s with acute COVID-19.

The DNA of the CDR3 is TGTGCCAGCAGCAAAAGCGTATTTCAAACCATGAACACTGAAGCTTTCTTT. Translated: CASSKSVFQTMNTEAFF. This sequence joins TRBV21-1 and TRBJ1-1. TRBV21-1 is shown as a pseudogene. The CDR3 is 17 amino acids.

The rearrangement joins TRBV11-2 to TRBJ2-7; TRBD2 aligns across 10 bases. Per the germline V gene, CDR1 is SGHAT and CDR2 is FQNNGV. The ends lost 8 bases at V and 3 bases at J; junction bases unmatched: 13. The CDR3 totals 16 residues. CDR3 nucleotides: TGTGCCAGCGCCTCTCGGGCTAGCGGGAGACTCTACGAGCAGTACTTC. It encodes CASASRASGRLYEQYF.

This chain links TRBV7-9 with TRBJ1-2; D is uncertain. The length of the CDR3 is 14 residues. Between the trimmed V and J ends, which lost 3 bases and 0 bases, there was a span of 8 bases. Looked up from germline, CDR1 is SEHNR and CDR2 is FQNEAQ (reference sequence). The CDR3 reads CASSLASPNYGYTF. The CDR3 nucleotides read TGTGCCAGCAGCTTGGCATCTCCTAACTATGGCTACACCTTC.

This chain uses TRBV6-5 with TRBJ2-5, with 8 nucleotides matching TRBD2. The CDR3 has 16 amino acids. Losses at the gene ends were 1 base for V and 4 bases for J; bases not matched to a gene: 8. Germline V gives CDR1 MNHEY, CDR2 SVGAGI. The CDR3 protein is CASSYYQREFGETQYF. Written as DNA, the CDR3 is TGTGCCAGCAGTTACTATCAGCGGGAGTTCGGAGAGACCCAGTACTTC.

This chain connects TRBV7-9 to TRBJ2-2; D remains ambiguous. CDR3 length equals 13 residues. Germline lookup yields CDR1 SEHNR and CDR2 FQNEAQ (reference sequence). Trimming pared 3 bases from V and 6 bases from J, leaving 8 bases between. CDR3 sequence: CASSFLVPGELFF. CDR3 nucleotide sequence: TGTGCCAGCAGCTTTTTAGTCCCCGGGGAGCTGTTTTTT.

The chain has TRBV18 and TRBJ2-1, with 11 bases aligning to TRBD2. The germline gives CDR1 KGHSH, CDR2 LQKENI. This CDR3 comprises 19 residues. V was clipped by 2 bases and J by 8 bases; unmatched bases: 17. The CDR3 bases are TGTGCCAGCTCACCATGGGCCGGACTAGCGGGCAGTGGAAGCGATGAGCAGTTCTTC. Protein: CASSPWAGLAGSGSDEQFF.

This clone was detected once. As DNA, the CDR3 is TGTGCCAGCAGTTTGCTAGACCCAGATACGCAGTATTTT. Its translation is CASSLLDPDTQYF. The rearrangement links TRBV12-3 or TRBV12-4 to TRBJ2-3; D not resolved. Trimming left V 3 bases short and J 4 bases short, with 8 bases between. This CDR3 spans 13 amino acids.

The chain couples TRBV3-1 (or the pseudogene TRBV3-2) to TRBJ2-3, with TRBD2 matching 10 bases. The CDR3 spans 14 residues. V lost 2 bases and J lost 6; bases outside the gene matches: 2. Germline loops: CDR1 LGHDT, CDR2 YNNKEL (reference sequence). The DNA of the CDR3 is TGTGCCAGCAGCCAACTAGCGGGAGTTGATACGCAGTATTTT. Translating it yields CASSQLAGVDTQYF.

This chain connects TRBV7-9 to TRBJ2-1, with a weak D call TRBD2 (5 bases). This CDR3 has 14 amino acids. Trimming removed 5 bases from V and 4 bases from J, with 12 bases in between. Looked up from germline, CDR1 is SEHNR and CDR2 is FQNEAQ (reference sequence). The CDR3: CASSRPDFYNEQFF. CDR3 sequence (DNA): TGTGCCAGCAGCCGCCCGGACTTTTACAATGAGCAGTTCTTC.

The chain couples TRBV7-2 to TRBJ2-3, with D perhaps TRBD2 (5 bases). Germline CDR1 and CDR2: SGHTA and FQGNSA. The CDR3 loop spans 14 amino acids. V lost 6 bases to trimming and J lost 2 bases, with 12 bases between them. In DNA, the CDR3 is TGTGCCAGCAGAGTAGCGCAGATCACAGATACGCAGTATTTT. Translating it yields CASRVAQITDTQYF. Full variable domain (outside the CDR3, taken from reference TRBV7-2 and TRBJ2-3): GAGVSQSPSNKVTEKGKDVELRCDPISGHTALYWYRQSLGQGLEFLIYFQGNSAPDKSGLPSDRFSAERTGGSVSTLTIQRTQQEDSAVYLCASRVAQITDTQYFGPGTRLTVL.

J is TRBJ1-6 and V is TRBV28; TRBD1 matches at 7 bases. CDR3 size: 16 residues. Trimming at V came to 2 bases and at J to 4 bases, leaving 5 bases not matched to a gene. Germline V lookup: CDR1 MDHEN, CDR2 SYDVKM. The CDR3 reads CASSLSRGDYNSPLHF. As DNA, the CDR3 is TGTGCCAGCAGTTTAAGCAGGGGGGATTATAATTCACCCCTCCACTTT.

The V gene is TRBV5-1, the J gene TRBJ2-3; 7 bases map to TRBD2. The J segment lost 0 bases and the V segment lost 0 bases, leaving 4 bases of the junction unmatched. The CDR3 sequence is 16 residues long. Germline V gene data show CDR1 as SGHRS and CDR2 as YFSETQ. CDR3 region: CASSLGLAASTDTQYF. The CDR3 DNA reads as TGCGCCAGCAGCTTGGGGCTAGCGGCTAGCACAGATACGCAGTATTTT.

This clone came up a few times. The chain has TRBV24-1 and TRBJ1-2, with 7 positions matching TRBD1. The V segment lost 7 bases and the J segment 5 bases; nucleotides outside the gene matches: 6. The germline gives CDR1 KGHDR, CDR2 SFDVKD. This CDR3 contains 13 residues. The CDR3 here is CATRQGQNYGYTF. CDR3 nucleotides: TGTGCCACCAGACAGGGACAGAATTATGGCTACACCTTC.

This chain uses TRBV28 with TRBJ1-3, with D hard to call. V lost 4 bases and J 4 bases, leaving 5 bases between the germline ends. CDR3 size: 12 residues. Germline CDR1 is MDHEN and CDR2 is SYDVKM. The CDR3, as DNA: TGTGCCAGCAGTTCACAGGGAAACACCATATATTTT. It specifies CASSSQGNTIYF.

The chain couples TRBV3-1 (or the pseudogene TRBV3-2) to TRBJ1-1; D is perhaps TRBD1 (6 bases). With 5 bases removed from V and 4 bases from J, the gap between germline ends came to 14 bases. There are 14 residues in the CDR3. The germline CDR1 and CDR2 sequences are LGHDT and YNNKEL (reference sequence). The CDR3 DNA reads TGTGCCAGCAGCTTATCTCAGGGGATCACTGAAGCTTTCTTT. It encodes CASSLSQGITEAFF.

The CDR3 loop reads CASSWTGLPGAEAFF. The CDR3 DNA reads TGTGCCAGCAGTTGGACGGGACTCCCGGGGGCTGAAGCTTTCTTT. The genes are TRBV28 and TRBJ1-1, with D possibly being TRBD1 (5 bases). Trimming took 4 bases from V and 6 from J, leaving 18 bases between them. The CDR3 loop spans 15 amino acids. CDR1 and CDR2 (germline): MDHEN, SYDVKM.

This clone was observed a single time. The chain has TRBV7-2 and TRBJ1-5, with D uncertain. Germline values: CDR1 SGHTA, CDR2 FQGNSA. The CDR3 is 15 amino acids. Trimming shortened V by 1 base and J by 7 bases, and 14 bases separated the two germline ends. For the CDR3, the DNA is TGTGCCAGCAGCTTAGGTCCGGTCTCGGGACAGCCCCAGCATTTT. It translates to CASSLGPVSGQPQHF.

The genes are TRBV9 and TRBJ2-3; 10 positions agree with TRBD2. Trimming took 3 bases from V and 5 from J; bases not matched to a gene: 18. There are 19 residues in the CDR3. Germline V gene sequence: CDR1 SGDLS, CDR2 YYNGEE. The CDR3 coding sequence is TGTGCCAGCAGCGCGACGGGGACTAGCGATGACGTTATCGGAGATACGCAGTATTTT. It encodes CASSATGTSDDVIGDTQYF.

V gene TRBV2 combines with J gene TRBJ2-7; 13 nucleotides match TRBD2. Germline values: CDR1 SNHLY, CDR2 FYNNEI. The CDR3 sequence is 15 residues long. With 1 base clipped from V and 5 bases from J, the junction kept 2 bases outside the gene matches. CDR3: CASSEGLAGGNEQYF. The CDR3 region has the DNA TGTGCCAGCAGTGAAGGACTAGCGGGGGGCAACGAGCAGTACTTC.

The rearrangement joins TRBV7-6 to TRBJ2-7, with 16 bases aligning to TRBD2. The CDR3 is 19 amino acids. Germline CDR1 SGHVS, CDR2 FNYEAQ. Germline trimming cut 0 bases from V and 0 bases from J; bases unmatched to any gene: 5. The chain's CDR3 is CASSLAPGLAGGGSYEQYF. Here the CDR3 DNA reads TGTGCCAGCAGCTTAGCTCCGGGACTAGCGGGAGGGGGCTCCTACGAGCAGTACTTC.

The chain's CDR3 is CASSPGTGFYEQYF. The CDR3 nucleotides are TGCGCCAGCAGCCCCGGGACAGGGTTCTACGAGCAGTACTTC. V gene TRBV4-1 combines with J gene TRBJ2-7; TRBD1 agrees at 9 bases. Germline CDR1 reads MGHRA; CDR2 reads YSYEKL. The CDR3 extends over 14 amino acids. V shed 4 bases and J 3 bases; nucleotides not matched to a gene: 4.

This sequence joins TRBV27 and TRBJ1-5; D ambiguous. V lost 2 bases and J 7 bases, leaving 15 bases between the germline ends. The germline CDR1 and CDR2 sequences are MNHEY and SMNVEV (reference sequence). The CDR3 sequence is 15 residues long. The CDR3 bases are TGTGCCAGCAGTTTAACTAGCCCGTACTGGCAGCCCCAGCATTTT. Residues: CASSLTSPYWQPQHF.

The chain joins TRBV12-5 to TRBJ2-1; a weak D match, TRBD1 (5 bases). The germline V and J ends were trimmed by 4 bases and 1 base, with 17 bases remaining between them. The CDR3 consists of 17 residues. Looked up from germline, CDR1 is LGHNT and CDR2 is FRNRAP. CDR3 in amino acids: CASGSTRTPESYNEQFF. CDR3 DNA sequence: TGTGCTAGTGGTTCGACGAGGACACCGGAGTCCTACAATGAGCAGTTCTTC.

The chain joins TRBV7-9 to TRBJ2-5, with no clear D. Looked up from germline, CDR1 is SEHNR and CDR2 is FQNEAQ (reference sequence). V lost 4 bases, J lost 4 bases, and 4 bases lay in between. This CDR3 spans 11 amino acids. The CDR3 nucleotides read TGTGCCAGCAGCTGGCTAGAGACCCAGTACTTC. Encoded protein: CASSWLETQYF.

The chain combines TRBV29-1 with TRBJ1-2; the D gene is possibly TRBD1 (5 bases). The CDR3 loop spans 13 amino acids. Per germline, CDR1 SQVTM and CDR2 ANQGSEA. V dropped 6 bases and J dropped 5 bases, with 16 bases sitting between them. The CDR3 spells CSVSGTGPYGYTF. The CDR3 region has the DNA TGCAGCGTCAGCGGGACGGGACCTTATGGCTACACCTTC.